The 12 T cell receptor beta chains listed next were all sequenced from one sample in a study of blood T cell repertoires in COVID-19. The table came from immunoSEQ multiplex PCR; TCRdb's copy has only in-frame clones and leaves some out. This repertoire shows fewer than 100,000 clones, about 80% found once; its top ten account for 10%. Input material: peripheral blood. The receptors were gathered from a woman in her sixties or seventies with acute or convalescent COVID-19.

The CDR3 region is CASSYSRTGASGTQYF. The CDR3 DNA follows: TGTGCCAGCAGTTACTCCCGGACAGGGGCCTCCGGTACCCAGTACTTC. This chain uses TRBV6-2 or TRBV6-3 with TRBJ2-5, with 9 bases matching TRBD1. CDR1 and CDR2 from the germline V gene are MNHEY and SVGEGT. Trimming at V came to 0 bases and at J to 8 bases, leaving 10 bases not matched to a gene. The CDR3 sequence is 16 residues long.

V usage is TRBV6-5 and J usage is TRBJ1-5; D call uncertain. Trimming took 0 bases from V and 9 from J, leaving 15 bases between them. The CDR3 runs 15 residues. CDR1 is MNHEY and CDR2 is SVGAGI in the germline V gene. CDR3 DNA: TGTGCCAGCAGTTACTCTACACCGCCTCGAGGGCCCCAGCATTTT. As protein: CASSYSTPPRGPQHF.

The count of this clone is one. This chain uses TRBV19 with TRBJ2-3; D gene ambiguous. Germline values: CDR1 LNHDA, CDR2 SQIVND (reference sequence). CDR3 size: 15 residues. The V gene lost 3 bases and the J gene lost 0 bases, with 10 bases spanning the gap. The CDR3 reads CASSMSLVSTDTQYF. The CDR3 nucleotides are TGTGCCAGTAGTATGTCGCTAGTCAGCACAGATACGCAGTATTTT.

The chain links TRBV3-1 (or the pseudogene TRBV3-2) to TRBJ1-4, with 8 bases fitting TRBD1. The ends lost 5 bases at V and 8 bases at J; junction bases unmatched: 16. The germline V gene has CDR1 LGHDT and CDR2 YNNKEL (reference sequence). The CDR3 covers 17 residues. The CDR3 sequence is CASSISHPGTGVEKLFF. Here the CDR3 DNA reads TGTGCCAGCAGCATATCTCACCCCGGGACAGGCGTAGAAAAACTGTTTTTT.

The CDR3, as DNA: TGTGCCAGCAGCCCCCTTTTGGGCCCCAACTATGGCTACACCTTC. It specifies CASSPLLGPNYGYTF. J is TRBJ1-2 and V is TRBV11-2; no reliable D call. Trimming removed 5 bases at V and 2 bases at J, with 15 bases between. Germline-derived CDR1 and CDR2 are SGHAT and FQNNGV. The CDR3 is 15 residues long. The full variable domain, with the rest looked up from reference TRBV11-2 and TRBJ1-2, is EAGVAQSPRYKIIEKRQSVAFWCNPISGHATLYWYQQILGQGPKLLIQFQNNGVVDDSQLPKDRFSAERLKGVDSTLKIQPAKLEDSAVYLCASSPLLGPNYGYTFGSGTRLTVV.

The rearrangement joins TRBV19 to TRBJ2-1; 7 nucleotides align to TRBD2. Germline values: CDR1 LNHDA, CDR2 SQIVND (reference sequence). With V trimmed by 4 bases and J by 2 bases, 2 bases remained unmatched. CDR3 length: 14 residues. The CDR3 nucleotides read TGTGCCAGTAGTAGACTAGCAACCTACAATGAGCAGTTCTTC. Its translation: CASSRLATYNEQFF. The variable domain in full, completed from reference TRBV19 and TRBJ2-1, reads DGGITQSPKYLFRKEGQNVTLSCEQNLNHDAMYWYRQDPGQGLRLIYYSQIVNDFQKGDIAEGYSVSREKKESFPLTVTSAQKNPTAFYLCASSRLATYNEQFFGPGTRLTVL.

This sequence joins TRBV5-1 and TRBJ2-3; no clear D gene. The CDR3 extends over 16 amino acids. V was trimmed by 0 bases and J by 4 bases, leaving 15 bases between them. The germline gives CDR1 SGHRS, CDR2 YFSETQ. CDR3 in DNA: TGCGCCAGCAGCTTGGGCATCTCCCCGGGTGCAGATACGCAGTATTTT. This codes for CASSLGISPGADTQYF.

This sequence joins TRBV19 and TRBJ1-1, with TRBD1 as a possible D gene (5 bases). Germline V lookup: CDR1 LNHDA, CDR2 SQIVND (reference sequence). Deletions cut 5 bases from V and 11 bases from J, with 12 bases between. The CDR3 extends over 11 amino acids. The CDR3 is CASSATVEAFF. As DNA, the CDR3 is TGTGCCAGTAGTGCGACAGTGGAGGCTTTCTTT.

This chain connects TRBV9 to TRBJ1-1, with 9 bases that match TRBD1. Germline lookup yields CDR1 SGDLS and CDR2 YYNGEE. J was trimmed by 3 bases and V by 0 bases; bases with no gene match: 3. The CDR3 runs 15 residues. Here the CDR3 DNA reads TGTGCCAGCAGCGTAGCGGGGACAGGGTACACTGAAGCTTTCTTT. It codes for CASSVAGTGYTEAFF.

This clone was recorded only once. V and J are TRBV21-1 and TRBJ2-5; the table assigns TRBD2, which was not confirmed against the DNA. TRBV21-1 is a recognized pseudogene. This CDR3 comprises 14 residues. Here the CDR3 reads CASRLAGDEETQYF. CDR3 coding DNA: TGTGCCAGCAGACTAGCGGGAGATGAGGAGACCCAGTACTTC.

The J gene is TRBJ1-5, the V gene TRBV28; 9 bases map to TRBD1. V shed 4 bases and J 5 bases; nucleotides not matched to a gene: 6. The CDR3 length is 15 residues. Per germline, CDR1 MDHEN and CDR2 SYDVKM. CDR3 DNA sequence: TGTGCCAGCAGTTATACAGGGGGCGTTCATCAGCCCCAGCATTTT. Residues: CASSYTGGVHQPQHF.

This clone was recorded only once. The chain has TRBV21-1 and TRBJ2-7; the table's D call TRBD2 went unverified against the DNA. TRBV21-1 is a listed pseudogene. This CDR3 contains 13 residues. CDR3 sequence (DNA): TGTGCCAGCAGCAAGGATCCGGGGTACGAGCAGTACTTC. Amino acids: CASSKDPGYEQYF.